This entry lists 25 T cell receptor beta chains sequenced from one sample in a study of technical replicates of blood from several donors. TCRdb keeps only in-frame clones here, not all; method: immunoSEQ multiplex PCR. The sample includes just under 85,000 clones, approximately 94% of them seen just once. Sample: T cells isolated from PBMCs. The receptors derive from a human donor in good health.

The V and J genes are TRBV5-4 and TRBJ2-4; 10 bases align to TRBD2. The ends lost 5 bases at V and 5 bases at J; junction bases unmatched: 4. The CDR3 is made up of 14 amino acids. Germline V gene sequence: CDR1 SGHNT, CDR2 YYREEE (reference sequence). CDR3 nucleotide sequence: TGTGCCAGCAGAGCAGGACTAGCGGAAAACATTCAGTACTTC. Translation: CASRAGLAENIQYF.

V gene TRBV7-9 combines with J gene TRBJ2-5; a weak D match, TRBD1 (6 bases). Trimming pared 1 base from V and 0 bases from J, leaving 12 bases between. The CDR3 extends over 16 amino acids. Germline V gives CDR1 SEHNR, CDR2 FQNEAQ (reference sequence). CDR3 nucleotides: TGTGCCAGCAGCTTAGGGCAGAGGGGGAACCAAGAGACCCAGTACTTC. Translated: CASSLGQRGNQETQYF.

The rearrangement links TRBV28 to TRBJ1-4; D gene unclear. This CDR3 is built from 17 residues. V was cut by 7 bases and J by 0 bases, with 18 bases left in between. The germline CDR1 and CDR2 sequences are MDHEN and SYDVKM. The CDR3 nucleotides read TGTGCCAGCACTTCGCCTGACTTTTTACCAACTAATGAAAAACTGTTTTTT. Protein product: CASTSPDFLPTNEKLFF.

The chain recombines TRBV2 with TRBJ2-3; 9 nucleotides match TRBD2. The V segment lost 4 bases and the J segment 0 bases; nucleotides outside the gene matches: 5. This CDR3 region has 16 residues. Per the germline V gene, CDR1 is SNHLY and CDR2 is FYNNEI. CDR3 region: CASSVLAGTSTDTQYF. The CDR3, as DNA: TGTGCCAGCAGTGTGCTAGCGGGGACAAGCACAGATACGCAGTATTTT.

J is TRBJ2-7 and V is TRBV13; D gene unclear. This CDR3 contains 14 residues. Trimming pared 1 base from V and 0 bases from J, leaving 7 bases between. Germline CDR1 reads PRHDT; CDR2 reads FYEKMQ (reference sequence). The DNA for the CDR3 is TGTGCCAGCAGCTTAGCTGGCGGCTCCTACGAGCAGTACTTC. It encodes CASSLAGGSYEQYF.

This sequence joins TRBV2 and TRBJ2-5; D perhaps matches TRBD1 (7 bases). Trimming cost V 0 bases and J 4 bases, with 15 bases left between them. Germline V gene data show CDR1 as SNHLY and CDR2 as FYNNEI. The CDR3 totals 16 residues. The DNA for the CDR3 is TGTGCCAGCAGTGAAGCCCTTGCCAGGGGGGTAGAGACCCAGTACTTC. It is translated as CASSEALARGVETQYF.

CDR3: CASSRENYEQYF. The CDR3, as DNA: TGTGCCAGCTCCAGGGAAAACTACGAGCAGTACTTC. The chain combines TRBV2 with TRBJ2-7; the D gene is possibly TRBD1 (5 bases). Germline-derived CDR1 and CDR2 are SNHLY and FYNNEI. The CDR3 is 12 residues long. Trimming stripped 8 bases from V and 3 bases from J, with 11 bases between. Complete variable domain (other parts from reference TRBV2 and TRBJ2-7): EPEVTQTPSHQVTQMGQEVILRCVPISNHLYFYWYRQILGQKVEFLVSFYNNEISEKSEIFDDQFSVERPDGSNFTLKIRSTKLEDSAMYFCASSRENYEQYFGPGTRLTVT.

The chain is built from TRBV18 and TRBJ2-3; TRBD2 aligns across 13 bases. V shed 6 bases, J shed 9 bases, and the junction held 9 bases outside the gene matches. CDR3 size: 15 residues. Germline V gene data show CDR1 as KGHSH and CDR2 as LQKENI. For the CDR3, the DNA is TGTGCCAGCTCGGCCGGGACTAGCGGGATAGACACGCAGTATTTT. Residues: CASSAGTSGIDTQYF.

This chain connects TRBV7-6 to TRBJ1-3; D is unresolved. Trimming pared 0 bases from V and 0 bases from J, leaving 3 bases between. From germline, CDR1 is SGHVS and CDR2 FNYEAQ. This CDR3 comprises 14 residues. The CDR3, as DNA: TGTGCCAGCAGCTTAGCCCTCTCTGGAAACACCATATATTTT. It specifies CASSLALSGNTIYF.

This chain links TRBV9 with TRBJ1-1, with TRBD1 identical over 7 bases. Germline-derived CDR1 and CDR2 are SGDLS and YYNGEE. Trimming cost V 4 bases and J 11 bases; bases outside gene matches: 17. CDR3 size: 15 residues. CDR3 sequence: CASSSGTEFGIAAFF. The CDR3 DNA is TGTGCCAGCAGCTCAGGGACAGAGTTTGGGATTGCCGCTTTCTTT.

The chain carries TRBV7-9 and TRBJ1-3; D gene uncertain. The V end was cut by 5 bases, the J end by 4 bases, with 18 bases between. The CDR3 is made up of 16 amino acids. Germline loops: CDR1 SEHNR, CDR2 FQNEAQ (reference sequence). CDR3: CASSPRESVRGNTIYF. The DNA of the CDR3 is TGTGCCAGCAGCCCGAGAGAGTCGGTTCGGGGAAACACCATATATTTT. Looking up the rest from reference TRBV7-9 and TRBJ1-3 gives the full variable domain: DTGVSQNPRHKITKRGQNVTFRCDPISEHNRLYWYRQTLGQGPEFLTYFQNEAQLEKSRLLSDRFSAERPKGSFSTLEIQRTEQGDSAMYLCASSPRESVRGNTIYFGEGSWLTVV.

The rearrangement joins TRBV11-2 to TRBJ1-1; possible D gene TRBD1, 5 bases. This CDR3 spans 16 amino acids. The V gene's germline CDR1 is SGHAT and CDR2 FQNNGV. Trimming stripped 2 bases from V and 7 bases from J, with 20 bases between. CDR3 protein: CASSLNSEGPAVEAFF. In nucleotides, the CDR3 is TGTGCCAGCAGCTTAAATTCGGAGGGGCCCGCCGTTGAAGCTTTCTTT. Looking up the rest from reference TRBV11-2 and TRBJ1-1 gives the full variable domain: EAGVAQSPRYKIIEKRQSVAFWCNPISGHATLYWYQQILGQGPKLLIQFQNNGVVDDSQLPKDRFSAERLKGVDSTLKIQPAKLEDSAVYLCASSLNSEGPAVEAFFGQGTRLTVV.

The rearrangement uses TRBV9 and TRBJ2-2; D perhaps matches TRBD2 (5 bases). V was cut by 0 bases and J by 4 bases, with 10 bases left in between. This CDR3 spans 15 amino acids. The germline V gene has CDR1 SGDLS and CDR2 YYNGEE. The DNA of the CDR3 is TGTGCCAGCAGCGTAGGAGGGAGTGGCACCGGGGAGCTGTTTTTT. Its translation is CASSVGGSGTGELFF.

The chain combines TRBV19 with TRBJ2-4; maybe TRBD2 (5 bases). Trimming shortened V by 5 bases and J by 0 bases, and 11 bases separated the two germline ends. Germline V lookup: CDR1 LNHDA, CDR2 SQIVND (reference sequence). The CDR3 has 15 amino acids. Here the CDR3 reads CASSGSVLAKNIQYF. CDR3 coding DNA: TGTGCCAGTAGTGGTAGCGTACTAGCCAAAAACATTCAGTACTTC.

The V and J genes are TRBV27 and TRBJ1-1; maybe TRBD1 (6 bases). CDR1 and CDR2 (germline): MNHEY, SMNVEV (reference sequence). This CDR3 spans 19 amino acids. Trimming took 4 bases from V and 5 from J, leaving 29 bases between them. CDR3 nucleotide sequence: TGTGCCAGCAGTTCCTTTCGCCCTAACAGGGCTATTAGTGAAACTGAAGCTTTCTTT. Its protein product is CASSSFRPNRAISETEAFF.

J is TRBJ2-1 and V is TRBV4-2; 8 bases are a match to TRBD2. This CDR3 is built from 16 residues. CDR1 LGHNA and CDR2 YNFKEQ come from the germline V gene. After removal of 3 bases from V and 5 bases from J, the junction contained 9 bases not matched to a gene. The CDR3 bases are TGTGCCAGCAGCCACATAAGCGGGAGTAACCACAATGAGCAGTTCTTC. Translated: CASSHISGSNHNEQFF.

V is TRBV7-3 and J is TRBJ2-1; D may be TRBD2 (5 bases). Germline V gene lookup returns CDR1 SGHTA and CDR2 FQGTGA. The CDR3 extends over 13 amino acids. The germline V and J ends were trimmed by 2 bases and 7 bases, with 9 bases remaining between them. This chain's CDR3 is CASSLQRTNEQFF. In DNA, the CDR3 is TGTGCCAGCAGCTTACAGCGGACTAATGAGCAGTTCTTC.

The V and J genes are TRBV6-1 and TRBJ2-4; D is perhaps TRBD1 (6 bases). V lost 11 bases and J 13 bases, leaving 21 bases between the germline ends. The CDR3 length is 12 residues. In germline, CDR1 is MNHNS, CDR2 SASEGT. The CDR3 DNA reads as TGTGCCTCGCGGTGGGGGCGTGAAAAACAGTACTTC. Its protein is CASRWGREKQYF.

The rearrangement uses TRBV9 and TRBJ2-7; D is ambiguous. The CDR3 has 15 amino acids. Germline CDR1 and CDR2: SGDLS and YYNGEE. V lost 0 bases to trimming and J lost 0 bases, with 10 bases between them. CDR3 region: CASSVGLLSSYEQYF. For the CDR3, the DNA is TGTGCCAGCAGCGTAGGACTTTTGAGCTCCTACGAGCAGTACTTC.

The chain has TRBV6-1 and TRBJ2-3; D perhaps matches TRBD1 (6 bases). The ends were cut back, 6 bases at V and 4 bases at J, with 17 bases in the middle. This CDR3 is 15 amino acids long. Germline CDR1 and CDR2: MNHNS and SASEGT. The CDR3 region is CASRLTGFRADTQYF. The CDR3 bases are TGTGCCAGCAGGTTAACAGGGTTCAGAGCAGATACGCAGTATTTT.

This chain uses TRBV2 with TRBJ1-6; 8 bases map to TRBD1. With V trimmed by 8 bases and J by 9 bases, 15 bases remained unmatched. The CDR3 has 16 amino acids. The germline V gene has CDR1 SNHLY and CDR2 FYNNEI. The CDR3 region has the DNA TGTGCCAGCGAGATAGGACAGGGACTGGGGATTTCACCCCTCCACTTT. It yields the protein CASEIGQGLGISPLHF.

This chain links TRBV30 with TRBJ2-7; D is perhaps TRBD1 (5 bases). CDR1 is GTSNPN and CDR2 is SVGIG in the germline V gene (reference sequence). With 8 bases removed from V and 4 bases from J, the gap between germline ends came to 21 bases. The CDR3 is 14 amino acids. CDR3 sequence: CARESREKGYEQYF. CDR3 bases: TGTGCCCGAGAATCCAGGGAAAAGGGGTACGAGCAGTACTTC.

The V call is TRBV20-1, the J call TRBJ1-2; no clear D. Germline-derived CDR1 and CDR2 are DFQATT and SNEGSKA (reference sequence). Trimming removed 3 bases from V and 8 bases from J, with 10 bases in between. The CDR3 spans 11 residues. Here the CDR3 DNA reads TGCAGTGCTAGGGCCGCTTTGGGCTACACCTTC. As protein: CSARAALGYTF.

The rearrangement links TRBV5-6 to TRBJ2-1; D is possibly TRBD2 (6 bases). The CDR3 loop spans 14 amino acids. CDR1 SGHDT and CDR2 YYEEEE come from the germline V gene. Deletions cut 6 bases from V and 3 bases from J, with 13 bases between. The CDR3: CASTRDWDYNEQFF. The DNA for the CDR3 is TGTGCCAGCACCCGGGACTGGGACTACAATGAGCAGTTCTTC.

This clone was seen only once. This chain joins TRBV6-1 and TRBJ1-4; D may be TRBD1 (5 bases). This CDR3 spans 14 amino acids. Germline CDR1 MNHNS, CDR2 SASEGT. The ends were cut back, 8 bases at V and 5 bases at J, with 15 bases in the middle. The CDR3 loop is CASRGRELNEKLFF. CDR3 bases: TGTGCCAGCCGGGGGAGGGAGTTGAATGAAAAACTGTTTTTT.